This T cell receptor (beta chain) stems from a study of T cell changes during pregnancy in multiple sclerosis. Repertoires were generated with immunoSEQ multiplex PCR, while TCRdb's copy carries only in-frame clones and drops some. This sample has 75,000 to 90,000 clones; about 90% occur once, and the top ten carry 3.5%. The CDR3 is made up of 15 amino acids. Trimming took 2 bases from V and 7 from J; bases not matched to a gene: 4. The germline gives CDR1 LGHNA, CDR2 YSLEER. The chain carries TRBV4-3 and TRBJ1-6, with TRBD1 matching 8 bases. The material was PBMCs, obtained in the first trimester of pregnancy. The origin of this receptor is a female donor in good health, serving as a control in a pregnancy study. Some clones in this sample may be carry-over from other donors' samples. The CDR3 DNA sequence: TGCGCCAGCAGCCAATCCGGGACAGGCAATTCACCCCTCCACTTT. Its protein product is CASSQSGTGNSPLHF.